This T cell receptor (beta chain) was found in a study of post-analysis software for immune sequencing data. General study results and limits: Controls showed lower frequencies than patients for 5 or 6 TRBV segments, and TRBV5-6, TRBV5-1 and TRBV20-1 were among these.

The CDR3 has 16 residues. The germline V gene has CDR1 MNHEY and CDR2 SMNVEV (reference sequence). Sequencing libraries made from TCR beta cDNA carried unique molecular identifiers. A single record per CDR3 protein comes from TCRdb applying MiXCR to the PCR reads. The table has hundreds of thousands of distinct CDR3 sequences, 40% to 50% seen once. As concerns this clonotype: Its antigen is unidentified.

V and J are TRBV27 and TRBJ2-4, with 10 positions matching TRBD2. Judging by the DNA end, TRBJ2-7 fits better; the J call may be wrong. The sequenced sample was blood. The receptor was derived from a girl under 18 with multiple sclerosis. The CDR3, as DNA: TGTGCCAGCAGTCCGTCCCTAGCGGGAGTCGGCTACGAGCAGTACTTC. Encoded protein: CASSPSLAGVGYEQYF.